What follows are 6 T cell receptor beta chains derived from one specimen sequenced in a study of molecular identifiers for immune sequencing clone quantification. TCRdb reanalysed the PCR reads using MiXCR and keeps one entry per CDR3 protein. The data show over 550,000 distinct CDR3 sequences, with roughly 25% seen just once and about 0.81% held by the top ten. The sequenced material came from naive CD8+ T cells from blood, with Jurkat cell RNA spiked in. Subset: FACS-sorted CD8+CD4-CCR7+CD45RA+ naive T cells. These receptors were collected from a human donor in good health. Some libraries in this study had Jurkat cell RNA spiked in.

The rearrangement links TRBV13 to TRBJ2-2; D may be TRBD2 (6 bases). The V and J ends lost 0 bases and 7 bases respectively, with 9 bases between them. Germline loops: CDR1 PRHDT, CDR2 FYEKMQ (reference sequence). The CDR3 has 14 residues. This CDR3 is CASSLGRGVGELFF. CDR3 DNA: TGTGCCAGCAGCTTAGGCCGCGGGGTCGGGGAGCTGTTTTTT. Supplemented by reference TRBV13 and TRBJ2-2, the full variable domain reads AAGVIQSPRHLIKEKRETATLKCYPIPRHDTVYWYQQGPGQDPQFLISFYEKMQSDKGSIPDRFSAQQFSDYHSELNMSSLELGDSALYFCASSLGRGVGELFFGEGSRLTVL.

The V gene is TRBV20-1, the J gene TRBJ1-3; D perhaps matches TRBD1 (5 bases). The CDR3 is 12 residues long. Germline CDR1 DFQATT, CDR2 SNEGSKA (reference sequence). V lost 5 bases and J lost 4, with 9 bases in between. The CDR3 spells CSAGGTGNTIYF. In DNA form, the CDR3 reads TGCAGTGCTGGAGGGACCGGAAACACCATATATTTT.

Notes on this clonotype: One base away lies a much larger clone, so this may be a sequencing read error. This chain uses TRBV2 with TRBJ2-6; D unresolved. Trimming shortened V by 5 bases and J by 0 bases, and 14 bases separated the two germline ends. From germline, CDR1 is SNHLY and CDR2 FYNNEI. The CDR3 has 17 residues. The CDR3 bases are TGTGCCAGCAGTAAATGGGCCATCGACTCTGGGGCCAACGTCCTGACTTTC. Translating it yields CASSKWAIDSGANVLTF.

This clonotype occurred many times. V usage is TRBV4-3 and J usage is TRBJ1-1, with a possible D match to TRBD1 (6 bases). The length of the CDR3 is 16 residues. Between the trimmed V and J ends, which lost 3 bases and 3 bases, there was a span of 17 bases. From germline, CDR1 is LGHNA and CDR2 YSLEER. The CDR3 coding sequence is TGCGCCAGCAGCCATAAGGACAGTCGACCGGACACTGAAGCTTTCTTT. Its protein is CASSHKDSRPDTEAFF.

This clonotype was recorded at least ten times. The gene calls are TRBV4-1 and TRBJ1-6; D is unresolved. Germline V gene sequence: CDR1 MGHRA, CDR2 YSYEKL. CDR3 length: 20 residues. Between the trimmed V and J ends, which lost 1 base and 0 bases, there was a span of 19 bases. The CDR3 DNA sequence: TGCGCCAGCAGCCAAGGATCCCTAGTAGAATATAGCTCCTATAATTCACCCCTCCACTTT. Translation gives CASSQGSLVEYSSYNSPLHF.

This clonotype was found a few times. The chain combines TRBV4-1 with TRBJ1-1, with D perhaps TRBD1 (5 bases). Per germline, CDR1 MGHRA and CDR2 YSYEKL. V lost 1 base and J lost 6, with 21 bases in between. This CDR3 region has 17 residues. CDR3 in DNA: TGCGCCAGCAGCCAAGTTTGGGGCGGCGAGGTTCGATCTGAAGCTTTCTTT. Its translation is CASSQVWGGEVRSEAFF.